These 24 T cell receptor beta chains were sequenced from one sample in a study of cytotoxic CD8 clonotypes in ibrutinib-treated CLL. Libraries were prepared by immunoSEQ multiplex PCR; TCRdb keeps only in-frame clonotypes and omits some of them. The sample consists of about 68,000 clones, approximately 71% of them appearing once. The input for sequencing was PBMCs, taken after 12 months of ibrutinib treatment. Receptors originate from a human donor with chronic lymphocytic leukemia.

V is TRBV7-2 and J is TRBJ1-2; 9 bases match TRBD1. The V gene's germline CDR1 is SGHTA and CDR2 FQGNSA. CDR3 length equals 14 residues. The V segment lost 5 bases and the J segment 8 bases; nucleotides outside the gene matches: 9. This chain's CDR3 is CASSLGQGLSGYTF. The DNA of the CDR3 is TGTGCCAGCAGCCTCGGACAGGGGTTAAGCGGCTACACCTTC.

The count of this clone is one. The chain joins TRBV7-7 to TRBJ2-1, with D hard to call. Trimming left V 5 bases short and J 0 bases short, with 5 bases between. CDR1 and CDR2 (germline): SSHAT, FNYEAQ (reference sequence). The CDR3 contains 13 residues. CDR3 sequence reads: CASSQDSYNEQFF. The CDR3, as DNA: TGTGCCAGCAGCCAGGACTCCTACAATGAGCAGTTCTTC.

J is TRBJ2-1 and V is TRBV4-3; D may be TRBD1 (6 bases). Trimming cost V 4 bases and J 0 bases, with 16 bases left between them. This CDR3 has 17 residues. CDR1 and CDR2 (germline): LGHNA, YSLEER. The CDR3 loop reads CASSLHGGRNSYNEQFF. In DNA, the CDR3 is TGCGCCAGCAGCCTACATGGGGGCAGAAACTCCTACAATGAGCAGTTCTTC.

Sample share makes this clone medium-sized. The V gene is TRBV4-2, the J gene TRBJ2-7; no clear D gene. The CDR3 extends over 14 amino acids. Germline assignment: CDR1 LGHNA and CDR2 YNFKEQ. V was shortened by 0 bases and J by 3 bases, with 9 bases between the two germline ends. DNA for the CDR3: TGTGCCAGCAGCCAAGAGAAGCACCACTACGAGCAGTACTTC. It encodes CASSQEKHHYEQYF.

The gene calls are TRBV4-3 and TRBJ2-3, with 10 bases aligning to TRBD2. The CDR3 has 15 amino acids. Germline CDR1 LGHNA, CDR2 YSLEER. With 5 bases clipped from V and 5 bases from J, the junction kept 7 bases outside the gene matches. Here the CDR3 reads CASSAQRGGRDTQYF. In DNA form, the CDR3 reads TGCGCCAGCAGCGCTCAGCGGGGGGGCCGAGATACGCAGTATTTT.

The genes are TRBV10-2 and TRBJ1-1, with D maybe TRBD1 (6 bases). The CDR3 is 15 amino acids. The germline V gene has CDR1 WSHSY and CDR2 SAAADI. The ends were cut back, 7 bases at V and 3 bases at J, with 18 bases in the middle. The CDR3 nucleotides read TGCGCCAGCACTGATTCCCAGGGGAGGGACACTGAAGCTTTCTTT. Protein product: CASTDSQGRDTEAFF.

This clone was detected a few times. V and J are TRBV6-1 and TRBJ2-7; 8 bases are shared with TRBD2. Unmatched junction bases numbered 4, after V lost 7 bases and J lost 2 bases. The CDR3 spans 13 residues. The germline V gene has CDR1 MNHNS and CDR2 SASEGT. The CDR3 nucleotides read TGTGCCAGCACGGTAGCGGGGCCCTACGAGCAGTACTTC. Protein sequence: CASTVAGPYEQYF.

This clone was counted between two and nine times. The rearrangement joins TRBV19 to TRBJ2-7, with TRBD1 identical over 8 bases. The CDR3 extends over 16 amino acids. With V trimmed by 3 bases and J by 0 bases, 7 bases remained unmatched. Germline CDR1 and CDR2: LNHDA and SQIVND (reference sequence). This CDR3 reads CASSIRQGPGSYEQYF. The CDR3 DNA reads TGTGCCAGTAGTATCCGACAGGGGCCCGGCTCCTACGAGCAGTACTTC.

The rearrangement links TRBV5-1 to TRBJ1-1; D unresolved. Germline lookup yields CDR1 SGHRS and CDR2 YFSETQ. CDR3 size: 12 residues. Trimming left V 0 bases short and J 4 bases short, with 4 bases between. CDR3 DNA sequence: TGCGCCAGCAGCTTGGAGGGCACTGAAGCTTTCTTT. As protein: CASSLEGTEAFF.

This chain joins TRBV30 and TRBJ2-5; D gene unclear. Germline assignment: CDR1 GTSNPN and CDR2 SVGIG (reference sequence). The CDR3 loop spans 13 amino acids. The germline V and J ends were trimmed by 2 bases and 5 bases, with 12 bases remaining between them. The DNA for the CDR3 is TGTGCCTGGAGTCAAACGGCCGGGGAGACCCAGTACTTC. Protein product: CAWSQTAGETQYF.

This clone was recorded once. The CDR3 is CASSEFGRAEAFF. Here the CDR3 DNA reads TGCGCCAGCAGTGAGTTTGGTAGGGCTGAAGCTTTCTTT. The V gene is TRBV10-2, the J gene TRBJ1-1; no firm D call. V lost 1 base to trimming and J lost 6 bases, with 9 bases between them. The CDR3 totals 13 residues. Germline CDR1 and CDR2: WSHSY and SAAADI.

In DNA form, the CDR3 reads TGTGCCAGCAGCTCTATGGGGGTCACAGATACGCAGTATTTT. Protein: CASSSMGVTDTQYF. The V and J genes are TRBV11-3 and TRBJ2-3, with D perhaps matching TRBD1 or TRBD2 (5 bases each). The CDR3 has 14 amino acids. The germline V gene has CDR1 SGHNT and CDR2 YENEEA. V lost 4 bases and J lost 2, with 10 bases in between.

DNA for the CDR3: TGTGCCAGCAGCCCGATAGCGGGGGGGTTCTCCGGGGAGCTGTTTTTT. Protein product: CASSPIAGGFSGELFF. The rearrangement links TRBV4-2 to TRBJ2-2; 11 bases match TRBD2. V trimming: 4 bases; J trimming: 6 bases; junction bases outside the gene matches: 7. CDR1 is LGHNA and CDR2 is YNFKEQ in the germline V gene. This CDR3 is 16 amino acids long.

This clone showed up just a few times. V gene TRBV21-1 combines with J gene TRBJ2-4; TRBD1 was called by the table and not checked on the DNA. TRBV21-1 is assigned pseudogene status. The CDR3 is 16 residues long. The CDR3 is CASSSLGAGGSNIQYF. The DNA of the CDR3 is TGTGCCAGCAGCTCCCTGGGGGCAGGGGGTTCAAACATTCAGTACTTC.

The chain recombines TRBV30 with TRBJ2-5; 7 bases fit TRBD2. CDR1 and CDR2 (germline): GTSNPN, SVGIG (reference sequence). V shed 3 bases, J shed 0 bases, and the junction held 13 bases outside the gene matches. The CDR3 spans 17 residues. This CDR3 reads CAWSRGGPIPNQETQYF. In nucleotides, the CDR3 is TGTGCCTGGAGCCGCGGGGGACCTATACCGAACCAAGAGACCCAGTACTTC.

The J gene is TRBJ1-2, the V gene TRBV7-2; D is perhaps TRBD1 (6 bases). CDR3 length equals 16 residues. The V and J ends lost 1 base and 3 bases respectively, with 15 bases between them. Looked up from germline, CDR1 is SGHTA and CDR2 is FQGNSA. DNA for the CDR3: TGTGCCAGCAGCTTAGAGGGGGGGGCGAGGGACTATGGCTACACCTTC. Its protein product is CASSLEGGARDYGYTF.

The chain links TRBV15 to TRBJ1-1, with D tentatively TRBD1 (5 bases). Germline lookup yields CDR1 LNHNV and CDR2 YYDKDF (reference sequence). CDR3 length: 15 residues. Trimming removed 0 bases from V and 6 bases from J, with 14 bases in between. CDR3 in DNA: TGTGCCACCAGCAGAGATTCGGTAGGGGTGGCTGAAGCTTTCTTT. Amino acids: CATSRDSVGVAEAFF.

The chain combines TRBV5-6 with TRBJ1-2; 9 bases map to TRBD1. From germline, CDR1 is SGHDT and CDR2 YYEEEE. There are 15 residues in the CDR3. The J segment lost 8 bases and the V segment lost 3 bases, leaving 11 bases of the junction unmatched. The CDR3 nucleotides are TGTGCCAGCAGCTATAAAACAGGGGGCGTGGAAGGCTACACCTTC. This codes for CASSYKTGGVEGYTF.

This chain links TRBV7-9 with TRBJ1-2; tentative D call: TRBD1 (5 bases). The CDR3 is 15 residues long. Per the germline V gene, CDR1 is SEHNR and CDR2 is FQNEAQ (reference sequence). V lost 4 bases and J 2 bases, leaving 14 bases between the germline ends. CDR3 in DNA: TGTGCCAGCAGCTCGTCAGGGTCTGCGAACTATGGCTACACCTTC. It is translated as CASSSSGSANYGYTF.

The rearrangement uses TRBV5-4 and TRBJ2-5; 7 bases match TRBD1. Germline V gene data show CDR1 as SGHNT and CDR2 as YYREEE (reference sequence). Germline trimming cut 4 bases from V and 3 bases from J; bases unmatched to any gene: 6. The CDR3 is 14 amino acids. The CDR3 region is CASSAGTAKETQYF. The CDR3 nucleotides read TGTGCCAGCAGCGCCGGGACAGCAAAAGAGACCCAGTACTTC.

The rearrangement uses TRBV11-2 and TRBJ2-7; a possible D gene is TRBD2 (6 bases). Germline V gives CDR1 SGHAT, CDR2 FQNNGV. Between the trimmed V and J ends, which lost 4 bases and 2 bases, there was a span of 12 bases. The CDR3 loop spans 14 amino acids. As DNA, the CDR3 is TGTGCCAGCAGCTCCCCCCGGGGGACCTACGAGCAGTACTTC. Its translation is CASSSPRGTYEQYF.

The chain carries TRBV6-6 and TRBJ2-7, with 8 nucleotides matching TRBD1. Germline V gene lookup returns CDR1 MNHNY and CDR2 SVGAGI (reference sequence). Trimming took 0 bases from V and 4 from J; bases not matched to a gene: 2. The CDR3 is made up of 14 amino acids. The CDR3 here is CASSYSRGLYEQYF. In DNA, the CDR3 is TGTGCCAGCAGTTACTCCAGGGGGCTTTACGAGCAGTACTTC.

This chain joins TRBV5-6 and TRBJ2-7; D is ambiguous. The germline V gene encodes CDR1 SGHDT and CDR2 YYEEEE. The CDR3 is made up of 13 amino acids. The V and J ends lost 0 bases and 7 bases respectively, with 11 bases between them. CDR3 sequence: CASSLAASREQYF. The CDR3 coding sequence is TGTGCCAGCAGCTTGGCTGCCAGTAGGGAGCAGTACTTC.

The chain couples TRBV28 to TRBJ2-7, with a tentative D call TRBD2 (7 bases). In germline, CDR1 is MDHEN, CDR2 SYDVKM. Trimming pared 6 bases from V and 4 bases from J, leaving 13 bases between. CDR3 length: 13 amino acids. The chain's CDR3 is CASSGGPNYEQYF. The CDR3 nucleotides read TGTGCCAGCAGCGGGGGGCCCAATTACGAGCAGTACTTC.